A selection of T cell receptor beta chains follows, all from one sample in a study of blood T cell repertoires in COVID-19. The assay was immunoSEQ multiplex PCR, and TCRdb's table has in-frame clones only and misses some. Among 80,000 to 95,000 clones, roughly 80% were seen once, and the ten largest hold 20% to 30%. Sequencing used peripheral blood. The receptors were gathered from a man at least 80 years old with active or convalescent COVID-19. Both conserved end residues are part of each CDR3. D genes are given only for firm matches. Expanded clones are given a class, and other clones once, few, many or no size at all.

CDR3aa | CDR3nt | abundance | j_gene | v_gene | d_gene
CASSPGVNSGNTIYF | TGTGCCAGCTCACCAGGGGTGAACTCTGGAAACACCATATATTTT | NA | TRBJ1-3 | TRBV7-9 | NA
CASDGGQGLLKAFF | TGTGCCAGTGACGGAGGGCAGGGACTCTTGAAAGCTTTCTTT | NA | TRBJ1-1 | TRBV28 | NA
CATLTGVLRQPQHF | TGTGCCACCCTGACAGGGGTCCTTCGGCAGCCCCAGCATTTT | NA | TRBJ1-5 | TRBV19 | TRBD1
CASSPPPVGGTEAFF | TGTGCCAGCTCACCACCGCCCGTGGGGGGAACTGAAGCTTTCTTT | few | TRBJ1-1 | TRBV18 | NA
CASSEVPGGNYGYTF | TGTGCCAGCAGTGAAGTGCCAGGGGGGAACTATGGCTACACCTTC | NA | TRBJ1-2 | TRBV2 | TRBD1
CAISPGTGGWETQYF | TGTGCCATCTCTCCGGGAACAGGGGGCTGGGAGACCCAGTACTTC | NA | TRBJ2-5 | TRBV10-3 | TRBD1
CASSPPEGGEQYF | TGTGCCAGCAGTCCCCCCGAAGGGGGCGAGCAGTACTTC | NA | TRBJ2-7 | TRBV6-5 | NA
CASSPGLAGGNEQFF | TGTGCCAGCAGCCCGGGACTAGCGGGGGGGAATGAGCAGTTCTTC | once | TRBJ2-1 | TRBV27 | TRBD2
CASSQLGGQGGSPLHF | TGTGCCAGCAGCCAACTAGGGGGCCAAGGGGGTTCACCCCTCCACTTT | NA | TRBJ1-6 | TRBV3-1/TRBV3-2 | TRBD1
CASSYRQTTTDTQYF | TGTGCCAGCAGCTACAGACAGACCACCACAGATACGCAGTATTTT | NA | TRBJ2-3 | TRBV5-6 | NA
CASSRGRTGGGGGYTF | TGTGCCAGCAGCCGGGGGAGAACGGGCGGGGGTGGCGGCTACACCTTC | once | TRBJ1-2 | TRBV7-6 | NA
CASSPSGTGFPYEQYF | TGTGCCAGCAGCCCATCCGGGACAGGTTTTCCCTACGAGCAGTACTTC | once | TRBJ2-7 | TRBV28 | TRBD1
CASSPQRDRVGEQYF | TGTGCCAGCTCACCACAAAGGGACAGGGTGGGTGAGCAGTACTTC | NA | TRBJ2-7 | TRBV18 | TRBD1
CASSLEGTGDTEAFF | TGTGCCAGCAGCTTAGAGGGGACAGGGGACACTGAAGCTTTCTTT | NA | TRBJ1-1 | TRBV7-2 | TRBD1
CATAGGGNSPLHF | TGTGCCACCGCCGGGGGAGGTAATTCACCCCTCCACTTT | NA | TRBJ1-6 | TRBV6-5 | NA
CASTGQMNTEAFF | TGCGCCAGCACCGGACAGATGAACACTGAAGCTTTCTTT | NA | TRBJ1-1 | TRBV10-1 | NA
CASSETPWDYQETQYF | TGTGCCAGCAGTGAAACCCCGTGGGACTACCAAGAGACCCAGTACTTC | NA | TRBJ2-5 | TRBV6-1 | NA
CASSPLGFGGVVGTQYF | TGTGCCAGCAGCCCTCTCGGATTCGGGGGGGTCGTTGGTACGCAGTATTTT | few | TRBJ2-3 | TRBV7-9 | TRBD2
CASSFRDTTTEAFF | TGCGCCAGCAGCTTCCGGGACACCACCACTGAAGCTTTCTTT | once | TRBJ1-1 | TRBV5-1 | NA
CASSLSWHYGGEQFF | TGTGCCAGCAGTTTATCGTGGCACTACGGAGGTGAGCAGTTCTTC | NA | TRBJ2-1 | TRBV27 | NA
CAISALRQNSPLHF | TGTGCCATCAGTGCTCTACGACAGAATTCACCCCTCCACTTT | NA | TRBJ1-6 | TRBV10-3 | NA
CASSRSTGTEAFF | TGCGCCAGCAGCCGTTCTACAGGGACTGAAGCTTTCTTT | NA | TRBJ1-1 | TRBV4-3 | NA
CASSLGGGLDTQYF | TGTGCCAGCAGCTTAGGTGGGGGCTTGGATACGCAGTATTTT | NA | TRBJ2-3 | TRBV7-2 | NA
CASSRQGGQPQHF | TGTGCCAGCAGTCGACAGGGTGGCCAGCCCCAGCATTTT | NA | TRBJ1-5 | TRBV6-6 | TRBD1
CASMAWGGGYTF | TGTGCCAGTATGGCTTGGGGAGGAGGCTACACCTTC | NA | TRBJ1-2 | TRBV19 | NA
CASSRDRLGDHTEAFF | TGTGCCAGCAGCCGCGACAGACTTGGAGATCACACTGAAGCTTTCTTT | few | TRBJ1-1 | TRBV5-4 | NA
CSVETGSGNTIYF | TGCAGCGTTGAGACAGGGTCTGGAAACACCATATATTTT | NA | TRBJ1-3 | TRBV29-1 | TRBD1
CASSPFRGALNTEAFF | TGTGCCAGTAGTCCCTTTCGCGGGGCGCTGAACACTGAAGCTTTCTTT | NA | TRBJ1-1 | TRBV19 | NA